The next 10 T cell receptor beta chains were all read from a single sample in a study of blood T cells in healthy people across ages (dated by TCRdb to between 2014 and 2017). The library was obtained by 5' RACE. Sequenced on an Illumina HiSeq 2500. The second PCR ran for about 6 to 12 cycles and used a J-beta primer mix along with a sample-barcoded 5' primer. TCRdb's own reprocessing of the public reads used fastp at Q25 and MiXCR and kept productive beta chains. Rows with one shared CDR3 protein collapse into an entry with the most common genes and DNA. The table for this sample lists about 680,000 distinct CDR3 sequences; 45% to 50% of them were counted only once. The ten largest make up 30% to 40% of the sample. The sequenced sample consisted of blood. The receptors here all came from a woman aged 55-69 years in good health.

The rearrangement links TRBV12-3 or TRBV12-4 to TRBJ2-5, with 10 bases fitting TRBD2. The trim removed 4 bases at V and 11 bases at J, leaving 13 bases unmatched. The CDR3 spans 15 residues. CDR3 in amino acids: CASSSLRTSGNEQYF. The DNA of the CDR3 is TGTGCCAGCAGTTCCCTTAGGACTAGCGGCAATGAGCAGTACTTC.

The sample holds a few counts of this clonotype. The chain carries TRBV9 and TRBJ2-2, with D possibly TRBD2 on 6 matching bases. CDR1 and CDR2 from the germline V gene are SGDLS and YYNGEE. V was cut by 4 bases and J by 0 bases, with 10 bases left in between. The CDR3 is 15 amino acids. In DNA form, the CDR3 reads TGTGCCAGCAGCTTGCTAGCGTCGAACACCGGGGAGCTGTTTTTT. Protein sequence: CASSLLASNTGELFF.

This clonotype was seen a handful of times. The chain uses TRBV15 and TRBJ2-7; D remains unclear. The CDR3 has 14 amino acids. Germline CDR1 reads LNHNV; CDR2 reads YYDKDF (reference sequence). V dropped 1 base and J dropped 3 bases, with 10 bases sitting between them. The CDR3 coding sequence is TGTGCCACCAGCAGAGGCGGTATCCTCTACGAGCAGTACTTC. Protein sequence: CATSRGGILYEQYF.

The chain is built from TRBV10-3 and TRBJ2-3; TRBD1 or TRBD2 may be the D gene (6 bases each). The CDR3 totals 18 residues. V lost 6 bases and J 5 bases, leaving 27 bases between the germline ends. Germline assignment: CDR1 ENHRY and CDR2 SYGVKD. CDR3 sequence reads: CAIRFLEGGAGRVDTQYF. The CDR3 nucleotides read TGTGCCATCAGATTCTTAGAAGGGGGAGCGGGCCGTGTAGATACGCAGTATTTT.

The CDR3 nucleotides read TGCAGTGCTAGAGATCCCGGGACAGACCAAGAGACCCAGTACTTC. It encodes CSARDPGTDQETQYF. The chain combines TRBV20-1 with TRBJ2-5; 7 bases line up with TRBD1. The germline CDR1 and CDR2 sequences are DFQATT and SNEGSKA (reference sequence). This CDR3 is built from 15 residues. With V trimmed by 0 bases and J by 0 bases, 4 bases remained unmatched.

The J gene is TRBJ2-4, the V gene TRBV5-1, with TRBD1 matching over 9 bases. The CDR3 has 15 residues. The ends lost 2 bases at V and 4 bases at J; junction bases unmatched: 4. CDR1 is SGHRS and CDR2 is YFSETQ in the germline V gene. CDR3 in amino acids: CASSFSGTGKNIQYF. Written as DNA, the CDR3 is TGCGCCAGCAGCTTTTCCGGGACAGGGAAAAACATTCAGTACTTC. The full variable domain, with the rest looked up from reference TRBV5-1 and TRBJ2-4, is KAGVTQTPRYLIKTRGQQVTLSCSPISGHRSVSWYQQTPGQGLQFLFEYFSETQRNKGNFPGRFSGRQFSNSRSEMNVSTLELGDSALYLCASSFSGTGKNIQYFGAGTRLSVL.

To note about this clonotype: Germline is not matched at one junction end, which may reflect a read error. The V gene is TRBV20-1, the J gene TRBJ2-3, with 9 nucleotides matching TRBD2. The CDR3 is made up of 14 amino acids. Germline V lookup: CDR1 DFQATT, CDR2 SNEGSKA (reference sequence). The CDR3 bases are TGCAGTGCCAGAGTAGCGGGGGACACAGATACGCAGTATTTT. It is translated as CSARVAGDTDTQYF.

In this sample, this clonotype turned up a few times. V gene TRBV20-1 combines with J gene TRBJ2-1; tentatively, D is TRBD2 (5 bases). V was pared by 7 bases and J by 7 bases, with 8 bases between. Germline V gene sequence: CDR1 DFQATT, CDR2 SNEGSKA (reference sequence). This CDR3 comprises 10 residues. This chain's CDR3 is CSVRGNEQFF. The CDR3 region has the DNA TGCAGTGTTCGGGGAAATGAGCAGTTCTTC.

The gene calls are TRBV20-1 and TRBJ2-1, with 10 bases that match TRBD2. The V gene's germline CDR1 is DFQATT and CDR2 SNEGSKA (reference sequence). This CDR3 has 14 residues. The trim removed 3 bases at V and 4 bases at J, leaving 3 bases unmatched. In DNA form, the CDR3 reads TGCAGTGCTAGCCTACTAGCGGGGTACAATGAGCAGTTCTTC. Translation: CSASLLAGYNEQFF.

The chain uses TRBV3-1 and TRBJ2-7; 10 positions agree with TRBD2. V lost 2 bases to trimming and J lost 7 bases; unmatched junction nucleotides: 14. This CDR3 has 17 residues. Germline values: CDR1 LGHDT, CDR2 YNNKEL (reference sequence). The CDR3 spells CASSQTRRTSGYNEQYF. The CDR3 DNA reads as TGTGCCAGCAGCCAAACCAGGCGGACTAGCGGATACAATGAGCAGTACTTC.